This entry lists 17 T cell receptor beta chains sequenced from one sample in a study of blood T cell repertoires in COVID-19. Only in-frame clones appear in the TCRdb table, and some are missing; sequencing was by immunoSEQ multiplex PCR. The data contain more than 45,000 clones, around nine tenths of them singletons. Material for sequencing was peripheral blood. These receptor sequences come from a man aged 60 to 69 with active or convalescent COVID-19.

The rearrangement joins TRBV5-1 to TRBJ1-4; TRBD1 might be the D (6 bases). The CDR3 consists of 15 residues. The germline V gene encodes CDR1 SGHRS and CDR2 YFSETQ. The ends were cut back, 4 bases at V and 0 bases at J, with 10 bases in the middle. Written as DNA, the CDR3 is TGCGCCAGCAGCCCGGGACATGCAACTAATGAAAAACTGTTTTTT. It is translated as CASSPGHATNEKLFF.

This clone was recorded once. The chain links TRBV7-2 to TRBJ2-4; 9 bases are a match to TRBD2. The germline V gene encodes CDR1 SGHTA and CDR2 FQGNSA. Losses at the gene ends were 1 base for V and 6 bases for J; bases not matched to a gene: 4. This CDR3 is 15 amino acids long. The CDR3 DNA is TGTGCCAGCAGCTTAGGCGGGGGGGCCGGAAACATTCAGTACTTC. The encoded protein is CASSLGGGAGNIQYF.

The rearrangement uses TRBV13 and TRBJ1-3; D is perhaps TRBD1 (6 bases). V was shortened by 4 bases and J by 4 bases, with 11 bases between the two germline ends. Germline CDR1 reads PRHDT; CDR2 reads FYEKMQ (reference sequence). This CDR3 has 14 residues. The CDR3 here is CASSSRTGGNTIYF. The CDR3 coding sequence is TGTGCCAGCAGCTCTCGAACAGGGGGAAACACCATATATTTT.

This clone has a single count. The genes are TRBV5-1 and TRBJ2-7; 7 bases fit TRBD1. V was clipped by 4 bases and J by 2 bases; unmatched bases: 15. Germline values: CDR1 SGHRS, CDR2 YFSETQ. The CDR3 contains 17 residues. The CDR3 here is CASSPMTQTGWTYEQYF. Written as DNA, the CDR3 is TGCGCCAGCAGCCCAATGACCCAGACAGGGTGGACCTACGAGCAGTACTTC.

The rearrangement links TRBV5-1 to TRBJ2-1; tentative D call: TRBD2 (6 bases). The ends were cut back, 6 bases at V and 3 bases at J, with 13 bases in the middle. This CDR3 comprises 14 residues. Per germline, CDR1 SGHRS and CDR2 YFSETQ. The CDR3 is CASMRGTDYNEQFF. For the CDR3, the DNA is TGCGCCAGCATGCGGGGAACCGACTACAATGAGCAGTTCTTC.

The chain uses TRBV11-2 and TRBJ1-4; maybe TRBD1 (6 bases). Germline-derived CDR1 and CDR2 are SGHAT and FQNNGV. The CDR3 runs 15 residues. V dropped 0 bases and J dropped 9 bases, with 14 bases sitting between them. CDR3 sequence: CASSLDWTDPKKLFF. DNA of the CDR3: TGTGCCAGCAGCTTAGATTGGACAGACCCCAAAAAACTGTTTTTT.

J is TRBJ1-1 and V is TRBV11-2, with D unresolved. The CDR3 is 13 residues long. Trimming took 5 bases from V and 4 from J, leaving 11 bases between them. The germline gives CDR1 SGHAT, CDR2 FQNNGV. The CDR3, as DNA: TGTGCCAGCAGCCCTGGCGGGAGCACTGAAGCTTTCTTT. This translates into CASSPGGSTEAFF.

The CDR3 nucleotides are TGTGCCAGCTCTTTGGACAGGGATCAGCCCCAGCATTTT. It codes for CASSLDRDQPQHF. The chain joins TRBV18 to TRBJ1-5; 8 bases are shared with TRBD1. This CDR3 region has 13 residues. Germline V gives CDR1 KGHSH, CDR2 LQKENI. V lost 6 bases and J lost 5; bases outside the gene matches: 3. Combining the CDR3 with reference TRBV18 and TRBJ1-5 gives the whole variable domain NAGVMQNPRHLVRRRGQEARLRCSPMKGHSHVYWYRQLPEEGLKFMVYLQKENIIDESGMPKERFSAEFPKEGPSILRIQQVVRGDSAAYFCASSLDRDQPQHFGDGTRLSIL.

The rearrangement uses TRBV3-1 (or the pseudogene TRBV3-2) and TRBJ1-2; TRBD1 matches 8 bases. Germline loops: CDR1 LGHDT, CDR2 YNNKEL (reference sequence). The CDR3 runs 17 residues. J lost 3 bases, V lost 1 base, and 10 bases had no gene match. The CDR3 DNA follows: TGTGCCAGCAGCCAAGGTGGACAGGGAAGAGCCTACTATGGCTACACCTTC. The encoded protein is CASSQGGQGRAYYGYTF.

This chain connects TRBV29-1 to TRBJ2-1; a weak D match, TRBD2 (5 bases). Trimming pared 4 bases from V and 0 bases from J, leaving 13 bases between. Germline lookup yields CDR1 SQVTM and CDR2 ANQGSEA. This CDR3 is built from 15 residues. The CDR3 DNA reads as TGCAGCGTTGGGAGGCAGGACCCCTCCTACAATGAGCAGTTCTTC. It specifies CSVGRQDPSYNEQFF.

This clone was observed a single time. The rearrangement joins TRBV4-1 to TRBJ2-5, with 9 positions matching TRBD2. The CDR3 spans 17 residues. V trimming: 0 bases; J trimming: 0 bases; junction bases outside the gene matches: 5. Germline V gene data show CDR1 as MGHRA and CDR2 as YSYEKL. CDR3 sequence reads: CASSQDPLAGYQETQYF. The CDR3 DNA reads TGCGCCAGCAGCCAAGATCCGCTAGCGGGGTACCAAGAGACCCAGTACTTC.

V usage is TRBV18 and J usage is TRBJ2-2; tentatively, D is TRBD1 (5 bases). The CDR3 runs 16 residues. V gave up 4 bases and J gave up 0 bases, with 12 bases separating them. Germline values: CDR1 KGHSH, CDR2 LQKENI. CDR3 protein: CASSRKTTANTGELFF. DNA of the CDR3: TGTGCCAGCTCACGGAAAACGACAGCGAACACCGGGGAGCTGTTTTTT.

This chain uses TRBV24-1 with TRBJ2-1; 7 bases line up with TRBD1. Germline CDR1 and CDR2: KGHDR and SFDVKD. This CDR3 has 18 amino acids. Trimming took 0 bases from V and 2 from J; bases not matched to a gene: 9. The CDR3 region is CATSDLRARQGAYNEQFF. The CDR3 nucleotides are TGTGCCACCAGTGATTTGCGCGCAAGGCAGGGGGCCTACAATGAGCAGTTCTTC.

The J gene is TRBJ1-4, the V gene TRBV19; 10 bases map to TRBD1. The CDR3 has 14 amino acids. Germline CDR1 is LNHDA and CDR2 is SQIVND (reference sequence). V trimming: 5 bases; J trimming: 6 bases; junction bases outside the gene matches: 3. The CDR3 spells CASSPGTGDEKLFF. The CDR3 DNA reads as TGTGCCAGTAGTCCGGGGACAGGGGATGAAAAACTGTTTTTT.

The CDR3 DNA sequence: TGTGCCAGCAGCTTTTCGGGTAGCACTGAAGCTTTCTTT. Translating it yields CASSFSGSTEAFF. The chain carries TRBV11-2 and TRBJ1-1; D not resolved. The germline CDR1 and CDR2 sequences are SGHAT and FQNNGV. Trimming pared 3 bases from V and 4 bases from J, leaving 9 bases between. The CDR3 consists of 13 residues. The variable domain in full, completed from reference TRBV11-2 and TRBJ1-1, reads EAGVAQSPRYKIIEKRQSVAFWCNPISGHATLYWYQQILGQGPKLLIQFQNNGVVDDSQLPKDRFSAERLKGVDSTLKIQPAKLEDSAVYLCASSFSGSTEAFFGQGTRLTVV.

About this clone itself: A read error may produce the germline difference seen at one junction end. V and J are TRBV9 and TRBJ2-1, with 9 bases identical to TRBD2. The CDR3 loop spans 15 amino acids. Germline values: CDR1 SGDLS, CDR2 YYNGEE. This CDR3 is CASSPREGSYDEQFF. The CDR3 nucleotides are TGTGCCAGCAGCCCGCGGGAGGGGAGCTACGATGAGCAGTTCTTC.

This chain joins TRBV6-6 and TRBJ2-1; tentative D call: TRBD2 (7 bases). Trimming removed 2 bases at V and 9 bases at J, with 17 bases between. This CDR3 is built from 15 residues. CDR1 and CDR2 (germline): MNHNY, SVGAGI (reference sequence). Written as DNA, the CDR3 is TGTGCCAGCAGTTACAGGGGGGGCGAGAGAATTGAGCAGTTCTTC. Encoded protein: CASSYRGGERIEQFF.